The 27 T cell receptor beta chains reported below all come from one sample, sequenced in a study of cytomegalovirus exposure and HLA in healthy donors. Primers: 60 Vbeta forward and 13 Jbeta reverse. The data were produced by immunoSEQ multiplex PCR, yet TCRdb's version contains in-frame clones alone and is incomplete. The repertoire consists of about 270,000 clones, with about nine tenths occurring once and the leading ten covering around 4.2%. Sequencing input: PBMCs. The receptors stem from a man aged 35-49 years in good health and CMV-seropositive.

The chain carries TRBV30 and TRBJ2-1; 9 positions match TRBD2. Trimming at V came to 2 bases and at J to 8 bases, leaving 7 bases not matched to a gene. This CDR3 has 14 amino acids. Looked up from germline, CDR1 is GTSNPN and CDR2 is SVGIG (reference sequence). CDR3 protein: CAWSRGLATHEQFF. CDR3 bases: TGTGCCTGGAGTAGAGGACTAGCGACACATGAGCAGTTCTTC.

The CDR3 DNA reads as TGTGCCAGCAGTGAATTCAGGGGGCGAGAGACCCAGTACTTC. Translated, it gives CASSEFRGRETQYF. The gene calls are TRBV6-5 and TRBJ2-5; 8 positions match TRBD1. The CDR3 extends over 14 amino acids. Germline CDR1 is MNHEY and CDR2 is SVGAGI. V shed 5 bases and J 4 bases; nucleotides not matched to a gene: 6.

This sequence joins TRBV27 and TRBJ1-2; the D gene is possibly TRBD1 (5 bases). This CDR3 spans 14 amino acids. CDR1 and CDR2 (germline): MNHEY, SMNVEV (reference sequence). V lost 7 bases to trimming and J lost 8 bases, with 20 bases between them. The DNA for the CDR3 is TGTGCCAGCACCAGCCGGGACTGGCAGACCGGCTACACCTTC. Protein sequence: CASTSRDWQTGYTF.

The chain uses TRBV4-1 and TRBJ2-1, with D unclear. In germline, CDR1 is MGHRA, CDR2 YSYEKL. This CDR3 is 15 amino acids long. Trimming took off 0 bases at V and 4 bases at J, with 10 bases between the two ends. As DNA, the CDR3 is TGCGCCAGCAGCCAAGATTCGCAGATTTACAATGAGCAGTTCTTC. The encoded protein is CASSQDSQIYNEQFF.

Of note for this clone: Other DNA sequences in the same sample also yield this CDR3. This chain joins TRBV27 and TRBJ2-7; 11 bases agree with TRBD2. The germline gives CDR1 MNHEY, CDR2 SMNVEV (reference sequence). This CDR3 spans 15 amino acids. V dropped 2 bases and J dropped 7; count of bases not matched to a gene: 7. The CDR3 DNA reads as TGTGCCAGCAGTTTAGGAACTAGCGGGAGTTATGAGCAGTACTTC. This gives the protein CASSLGTSGSYEQYF.

V gene TRBV27 combines with J gene TRBJ1-3; 7 positions match TRBD1. This CDR3 spans 14 amino acids. V lost 8 bases to trimming and J lost 4 bases; unmatched junction nucleotides: 8. CDR1 is MNHEY, CDR2 SMNVEV, per germline (reference sequence). The CDR3 spells CASGFLDRGNTIYF. The DNA for the CDR3 is TGTGCCAGCGGGTTTTTGGACAGGGGAAACACCATATATTTT.

This chain uses TRBV27 with TRBJ1-1; the D is unclear. Germline V lookup: CDR1 MNHEY, CDR2 SMNVEV (reference sequence). This CDR3 is 12 amino acids long. Trimming pared 6 bases from V and 1 base from J, leaving 6 bases between. The CDR3 nucleotides are TGTGCCAGCAGCAGCGGGAACACTGAAGCTTTCTTT. Translation: CASSSGNTEAFF.

J is TRBJ1-2 and V is TRBV10-3, with unresolved D. Per the germline V gene, CDR1 is ENHRY and CDR2 is SYGVKD. The V end was cut by 4 bases, the J end by 10 bases, with 13 bases between. There are 12 residues in the CDR3. The CDR3 DNA sequence: TGTGCCATCAGTGGATTTATGCCTAACTACACCTTC. This codes for CAISGFMPNYTF.

This clone appeared once. This chain links TRBV7-8 with TRBJ2-5; tentatively, D is TRBD2 (5 bases). CDR3 size: 14 residues. Germline-derived CDR1 and CDR2 are SGHVS and FQNEAQ. Trimming cost V 3 bases and J 5 bases, with 13 bases left between them. The CDR3, as DNA: TGTGCCAGCAGCTTGGCGCGGGTGGGGGAGACCCAGTACTTC. Translating it yields CASSLARVGETQYF.

The gene calls are TRBV6-1 and TRBJ2-3; TRBD1 might be the D (6 bases). V was cut by 7 bases and J by 9 bases, with 20 bases left in between. Germline CDR1 reads MNHNS; CDR2 reads SASEGT. The CDR3 runs 14 residues. The CDR3 sequence: CASNPSQGIITQYF. Written as DNA, the CDR3 is TGTGCCAGCAACCCATCACAGGGTATTATCACGCAGTATTTT.

The J gene is TRBJ1-1, the V gene TRBV10-3; 7 nucleotides match TRBD1. CDR3 size: 17 residues. Germline V gives CDR1 ENHRY, CDR2 SYGVKD. V lost 4 bases and J lost 0; bases outside the gene matches: 11. The CDR3 coding sequence is TGTGCCATCAGTGGGCAACAGGGGCTCGTAATGAACACTGAAGCTTTCTTT. This gives the protein CAISGQQGLVMNTEAFF.

This chain connects TRBV28 to TRBJ1-1; D is perhaps TRBD1 (5 bases). This CDR3 has 13 residues. Germline loops: CDR1 MDHEN, CDR2 SYDVKM. The V end lost 6 bases, the J end lost 4 bases, and 12 bases lay between the germline ends. For the CDR3, the DNA is TGTGCCAGCAGGGAGGGGTGGCTCACTGAAGCTTTCTTT. Translated, it gives CASREGWLTEAFF.

The gene calls are TRBV9 and TRBJ1-1, with a tentative D call TRBD1 (6 bases). Germline V lookup: CDR1 SGDLS, CDR2 YYNGEE. The CDR3 is 16 residues long. V dropped 1 base and J dropped 5 bases, with 18 bases sitting between them. Here the CDR3 reads CASSVPPQGVDTEAFF. In nucleotides, the CDR3 is TGTGCCAGCAGCGTACCCCCACAGGGAGTCGATACTGAAGCTTTCTTT.

V is TRBV19 and J is TRBJ1-5; the match to TRBD1 covers 9 bases. Per the germline V gene, CDR1 is LNHDA and CDR2 is SQIVND (reference sequence). This CDR3 comprises 16 residues. Unmatched junction bases numbered 7, after V lost 5 bases and J lost 2 bases. CDR3: CASSSGTGLGNQPQHF. CDR3 coding DNA: TGTGCCAGTAGTTCCGGGACAGGGCTGGGCAATCAGCCCCAGCATTTT.

The chain links TRBV21-1 to TRBJ2-3; the table gives TRBD1 as D, unverified against the DNA. TRBV21-1 is marked as a pseudogene. This CDR3 comprises 15 residues. The CDR3 reads CANRQGRPITDTQYF. The CDR3 DNA sequence: TGTGCCAACAGACAGGGAAGGCCTATCACAGATACGCAGTATTTT.

V usage is TRBV4-1 and J usage is TRBJ2-3; the match to TRBD2 covers 9 bases. Unmatched junction bases numbered 6, after V lost 4 bases and J lost 1 base. Germline CDR1 reads MGHRA; CDR2 reads YSYEKL. CDR3 length: 16 residues. CDR3 DNA: TGCGCCAGCAGCCTCATGACTAGCGGACGCACAGATACGCAGTATTTT. It encodes CASSLMTSGRTDTQYF.

This rearrangement joins TRBV4-2 to TRBJ1-1; D not certain. The CDR3 runs 14 residues. Per the germline V gene, CDR1 is LGHNA and CDR2 is YNFKEQ. Trimming removed 3 bases at V and 8 bases at J, with 16 bases between. CDR3 region: CASSQVLGGPEAFF. The CDR3 nucleotides read TGTGCCAGCAGCCAGGTACTGGGAGGGCCCGAAGCTTTCTTT.

The chain carries TRBV30 and TRBJ2-7; TRBD2 aligns across 7 bases. This CDR3 comprises 12 residues. The germline CDR1 and CDR2 sequences are GTSNPN and SVGIG (reference sequence). The junction had 6 bases not matched to a gene; V was cut back by 6 bases and J by 4 bases. The CDR3 coding sequence is TGTGCCTGCGCCGGGACTACTTACGAGCAGTACTTC. Translating it yields CACAGTTYEQYF.

The gene calls are TRBV28 and TRBJ1-2; 12 bases fit TRBD1. The CDR3 runs 17 residues. The ends lost 0 bases at V and 2 bases at J; junction bases unmatched: 4. The germline V gene encodes CDR1 MDHEN and CDR2 SYDVKM. The CDR3 reads CASSLWGTGGANYGYTF. The CDR3, as DNA: TGTGCCAGCAGTTTATGGGGGACAGGGGGCGCGAACTATGGCTACACCTTC.

The V gene is TRBV7-2, the J gene TRBJ1-3; no firm D call. The CDR3 length is 16 residues. The V and J ends lost 5 bases and 0 bases respectively, with 14 bases between them. Germline-derived CDR1 and CDR2 are SGHTA and FQGNSA. CDR3: CASSLRLKSSGNTIYF. Here the CDR3 DNA reads TGTGCCAGCAGCCTCCGACTTAAGAGCTCTGGAAACACCATATATTTT.

The V gene is TRBV28, the J gene TRBJ1-5; no definite D call. Trimming cost V 1 base and J 4 bases, with 5 bases left between them. This CDR3 has 13 amino acids. Germline values: CDR1 MDHEN, CDR2 SYDVKM. The CDR3 DNA is TGTGCCAGCAGTTTATATGCGAATCAGCCCCAGCATTTT. Protein product: CASSLYANQPQHF.

The chain has TRBV6-5 and TRBJ2-2; the D gene is possibly TRBD1 (6 bases). Trimming shortened V by 6 bases and J by 8 bases, and 13 bases separated the two germline ends. CDR3 length: 13 residues. CDR1 is MNHEY, CDR2 SVGAGI, per germline. The CDR3 DNA reads TGTGCCAGCAGAAACAGGGTAGCGGGGGAGCTGTTTTTT. This sequence encodes CASRNRVAGELFF.

The J gene is TRBJ1-1, the V gene TRBV7-9; no definite D call. Trimming left V 0 bases short and J 4 bases short, with 18 bases between. CDR1 is SEHNR, CDR2 FQNEAQ, per germline (reference sequence). The CDR3 has 17 amino acids. Written as DNA, the CDR3 is TGTGCCAGCAGCTTAGCGTCGTCACAGCCGGGGAGCACTGAAGCTTTCTTT. Protein: CASSLASSQPGSTEAFF.

This clone has a single count. The rearrangement uses TRBV19 and TRBJ2-7; weak D call: TRBD2 (6 bases). The CDR3 has 15 residues. Germline V gives CDR1 LNHDA, CDR2 SQIVND (reference sequence). With 1 base removed from V and 3 bases from J, the gap between germline ends came to 13 bases. The CDR3 DNA is TGTGCCAGTAGTATAGGGTGGGGGGAGCGCTACGAGCAGTACTTC. As protein: CASSIGWGERYEQYF.

The V call is TRBV10-3, the J call TRBJ2-1; 10 nucleotides align to TRBD2. Per germline, CDR1 ENHRY and CDR2 SYGVKD. Unmatched junction bases numbered 6, after V lost 5 bases and J lost 5 bases. The CDR3 is made up of 15 amino acids. In DNA form, the CDR3 reads TGTGCCATCAGTAGAAGCGGGAGGGCCGACAATGAGCAGTTCTTC. It specifies CAISRSGRADNEQFF.

This clone was recorded a few times. The J gene is TRBJ1-2, the V gene TRBV30; 7 positions agree with TRBD1. The CDR3 is 15 residues long. The junction had 14 bases not matched to a gene; V was cut back by 5 bases and J by 5 bases. CDR1 and CDR2 (germline): GTSNPN, SVGIG (reference sequence). CDR3 in DNA: TGTGCCTGGGACCGCGACAGGGTATTTCGATATGGCTACACCTTC. Residues: CAWDRDRVFRYGYTF.

CDR3 sequence: CASSQEGAADTQYF. In nucleotides, the CDR3 is TGTGCCAGCAGCCAAGAAGGCGCGGCAGATACGCAGTATTTT. This chain links TRBV4-2 with TRBJ2-3; no clear D gene. Germline V gene sequence: CDR1 LGHNA, CDR2 YNFKEQ. The CDR3 consists of 14 residues. Trimming took off 0 bases at V and 4 bases at J, with 8 bases between the two ends.